This is a list of T cell receptor beta chains from one sample in a study of technical replicates of blood from a handful of donors. The data were produced by immunoSEQ multiplex PCR, yet TCRdb's version contains in-frame clones alone and is incomplete. The repertoire holds about 70,000 clones, with 95% to 97% as singletons. Sequencing input: T cells isolated from PBMCs. All receptors come from a human donor in good health. Both conserved end residues are part of each CDR3.

j_call: TRBJ1-3; v_call: TRBV2; cdr3_aa: CAILASGNTIYF
j_call: TRBJ2-2; v_call: TRBV5-1; cdr3_aa: CASSPEGQVMNTGELFF
j_call: TRBJ2-7; v_call: TRBV10-1; cdr3_aa: CASEVETSDSYEQYF
j_call: TRBJ2-7; v_call: TRBV7-9; cdr3_aa: CASSPRGDQGPDYVYEQYF
j_call: TRBJ1-2; v_call: TRBV6-1; cdr3_aa: CASSEVGTYYGYTF
j_call: TRBJ2-7; v_call: TRBV11-3; cdr3_aa: CASGSGDRGYDEQYF
j_call: TRBJ1-2; v_call: TRBV19; cdr3_aa: CASTDREFYGYTF
j_call: TRBJ2-7; v_call: TRBV6-6; cdr3_aa: CASIAGTGGYEQYF
j_call: TRBJ2-5; v_call: TRBV4-2; cdr3_aa: CASSQDAGHKETQYF
j_call: TRBJ2-7; v_call: TRBV7-2; cdr3_aa: CASSLEIAAYEQYF
j_call: TRBJ1-4; v_call: TRBV7-9; cdr3_aa: CASSLGLATNEKLFF
j_call: TRBJ2-1; v_call: TRBV18; cdr3_aa: CASSNYRVNEQFF
j_call: TRBJ1-1; v_call: TRBV7-9; cdr3_aa: CASTLVQGGEAFF
j_call: TRBJ1-3; v_call: TRBV7-9; cdr3_aa: CASSQGQPYSGNTIYF
j_call: TRBJ2-7; v_call: TRBV10-2; cdr3_aa: CASSDPGTGLYEQYF
j_call: TRBJ2-5; v_call: TRBV30; cdr3_aa: CAWSVTKRGETQYF
j_call: TRBJ2-7; v_call: TRBV29-1; cdr3_aa: CSVVLAGVYEQYF
j_call: TRBJ1-1; v_call: TRBV6-5; cdr3_aa: CASMKVGQGGTEAFF
j_call: TRBJ1-1; v_call: TRBV15; cdr3_aa: CATSLASSLQEYWLGTEAFF
j_call: TRBJ2-1; v_call: TRBV12-5; cdr3_aa: CASGSLAGGYNEQFF
j_call: TRBJ1-6; v_call: TRBV5-4; cdr3_aa: CASSHLQDSPLHF
j_call: TRBJ2-5; v_call: TRBV13; cdr3_aa: CASSLRWELRATSGRQTQYF
j_call: TRBJ1-6; v_call: TRBV7-2; cdr3_aa: CASSQGQGASPLHF
j_call: TRBJ2-5; v_call: TRBV4-1; cdr3_aa: CASSPRTSGGQETQYF
j_call: TRBJ1-1; v_call: TRBV23-1; cdr3_aa: CASSLRTLSNTEAFF
j_call: TRBJ2-7; v_call: TRBV10-3; cdr3_aa: CAISLWGGLAGGLEQYF
j_call: TRBJ1-2; v_call: TRBV10-1; cdr3_aa: CASSPGTGRYGYTF